This T cell receptor beta chain emerged from a study of vaccination effects on CD4 cells after COVID-19. The CDR3 is 20 residues long. Germline CDR1 LGHDT, CDR2 YNNKEL (reference sequence). Trimming took off 1 base at V and 0 bases at J, with 19 bases between the two ends. Of note for this clone: As yet, its antigen is unknown.

Profiling relied on immunoSEQ multiplex PCR, and the TCRdb table lists in-frame clones only, not all of them. This table has 20,000 to 25,000 clones, 81% appearing once. Antigen-specific CD4+ T cells were expanded with viral peptide pools in the ViraFEST assay before sequencing. Researchers isolated CD4+ T cells once approximately eleven days of culture had elapsed. Each participant received a vaccine that was either BNT162b2 or mRNA-1273, given as two doses. Study-level points and caveats: Marked clonal contraction of both clone types appeared late after vaccination.

The J gene is TRBJ1-6, the V gene TRBV3-1 (or the pseudogene TRBV3-2); TRBD1 is a possible D gene (5 bases). The receptor was derived from a human donor who received a COVID-19 vaccine. Some clones in this sample may be carry-over from other donors' samples. Sequenced here: CD4+ T cells from PBMCs cultured with SARS-CoV-2 spike peptides, sampled after COVID-19 vaccination. CDR3 in DNA: TGTGCCAGCAGCCAAGTAGGGGTTGTGTCAGCAAACTCCTATAATTCACCCCTCCACTTT. It specifies CASSQVGVVSANSYNSPLHF.